Below, 20 T cell receptor beta chains from the same sample are listed, as sequenced in a study of blood T cell repertoires in COVID-19. TCRdb keeps only in-frame clones here, not all; method: immunoSEQ multiplex PCR. Of some 400,000 clones detected, around 91% appear once; the ten largest clones hold 0.95% to 1.2%. The sample taken for sequencing was PBMCs or T cells enriched from blood (not recorded which). Receptors originate from a man aged 30-40 years who had recovered from COVID-19.

This clone was recorded only once. This chain uses TRBV2 with TRBJ1-3, with D perhaps matching TRBD1 (6 bases). Trimming stripped 4 bases from V and 7 bases from J, with 20 bases between. This CDR3 is built from 16 residues. Germline assignment: CDR1 SNHLY and CDR2 FYNNEI. CDR3 coding DNA: TGTGCCAGCAGTGGGGGACCAGGGGTTCGATCGAACACCATATATTTT. It is translated as CASSGGPGVRSNTIYF.

This clone has just one count. The rearrangement uses TRBV5-1 and TRBJ2-2, with D maybe TRBD1 (5 bases). CDR1 and CDR2 (germline): SGHRS, YFSETQ. The V end lost 0 bases, the J end lost 1 base, and 7 bases lay between the germline ends. This CDR3 has 15 amino acids. Written as DNA, the CDR3 is TGCGCCAGCAGCTTGGAAGGGGAGAACACCGGGGAGCTGTTTTTT. Translating gives CASSLEGENTGELFF. Drawing the rest from reference TRBV5-1 and TRBJ2-2, the complete variable domain is KAGVTQTPRYLIKTRGQQVTLSCSPISGHRSVSWYQQTPGQGLQFLFEYFSETQRNKGNFPGRFSGRQFSNSRSEMNVSTLELGDSALYLCASSLEGENTGELFFGEGSRLTVL.

V is TRBV19 and J is TRBJ1-6; 7 positions agree with TRBD1. The CDR3 is made up of 16 amino acids. J gave up 7 bases and V 1 base, and 7 bases lay outside the gene matches. CDR1 LNHDA and CDR2 SQIVND come from the germline V gene (reference sequence). The CDR3 region has the DNA TGTGCCAGTAGTATAGCCCGGACAGGCCGGAATTCACCCCTCCACTTT. As protein: CASSIARTGRNSPLHF.

The J gene is TRBJ1-2, the V gene TRBV11-2; D gene uncertain. CDR3 size: 16 residues. Trimming cost V 3 bases and J 6 bases, with 20 bases left between them. Germline-derived CDR1 and CDR2 are SGHAT and FQNNGV. The DNA for the CDR3 is TGTGCCAGCAGCTTGGCCACTATAGGACTTCTTGATGGCTACACCTTC. Translating it yields CASSLATIGLLDGYTF.

This clone has only a few counts. The rearrangement uses TRBV21-1 and TRBJ2-3; the D call TRBD2 from the table was never checked on the DNA. TRBV21-1 is a known pseudogene. The CDR3 contains 19 residues. DNA for the CDR3: TGTGCCAGCAGCAAAGCGCTTTACCCGACTAGCGGGAACACAGATACGCAGTATTTT. It translates to CASSKALYPTSGNTDTQYF.

With respect to this clone: The identical CDR3 is also encoded by other nucleotide sequences in the sample. This chain joins TRBV19 and TRBJ1-2, with a possible D match to TRBD1 (5 bases). V lost 1 base and J lost 0, with 6 bases in between. Germline V CDR1 and CDR2: LNHDA, SQIVND (reference sequence). CDR3 length: 14 amino acids. CDR3 nucleotide sequence: TGTGCCAGTAGTATAGGGACATCTAACTATGGCTACACCTTC. Translating gives CASSIGTSNYGYTF. The full variable domain, rest sourced from reference TRBV19 and TRBJ1-2, is DGGITQSPKYLFRKEGQNVTLSCEQNLNHDAMYWYRQDPGQGLRLIYYSQIVNDFQKGDIAEGYSVSREKKESFPLTVTSAQKNPTAFYLCASSIGTSNYGYTFGSGTRLTVV.

J is TRBJ1-4 and V is TRBV5-6; D is undetermined. V was pared by 5 bases and J by 4 bases, with 12 bases between. CDR3 length: 14 amino acids. The V gene's germline CDR1 is SGHDT and CDR2 YYEEEE. The chain's CDR3 is CASSLRGFNEKLFF. DNA for the CDR3: TGTGCCAGCAGTTTACGAGGGTTTAATGAAAAACTGTTTTTT.

This chain connects TRBV27 to TRBJ2-2; 7 bases map to TRBD1. The CDR3 is 14 residues long. The junction had 7 bases not matched to a gene; V was cut back by 5 bases and J by 7 bases. In germline, CDR1 is MNHEY, CDR2 SMNVEV (reference sequence). The CDR3 sequence: CASSLDRVGGELFF. Written as DNA, the CDR3 is TGTGCCAGCAGTCTCGACAGGGTGGGCGGGGAGCTGTTTTTT.

The J gene is TRBJ2-1, the V gene TRBV5-8, with TRBD2 identical over 8 bases. The junction had 12 bases not matched to a gene; V was cut back by 4 bases and J by 3 bases. CDR1 and CDR2 from the germline V gene are SGHTS and YDEGEE. The CDR3 spans 17 residues. The DNA for the CDR3 is TGTGCCAGCAGCGAAGGACTCAAGCGGGAGTTCTACAATGAGCAGTTCTTC. It encodes CASSEGLKREFYNEQFF.

The chain's CDR3 is CASSLGRTGEAYGYTF. For the CDR3, the DNA is TGTGCCAGCAGCTTAGGTCGGACGGGGGAGGCCTATGGCTACACCTTC. The chain has TRBV7-9 and TRBJ1-2; possible D gene TRBD1, 5 bases. The V and J ends lost 1 base and 4 bases respectively, with 16 bases between them. The CDR3 is made up of 16 amino acids. From germline, CDR1 is SEHNR and CDR2 FQNEAQ (reference sequence). The whole variable domain, filled in from reference TRBV7-9 and TRBJ1-2, reads DTGVSQNPRHKITKRGQNVTFRCDPISEHNRLYWYRQTLGQGPEFLTYFQNEAQLEKSRLLSDRFSAERPKGSFSTLEIQRTEQGDSAMYLCASSLGRTGEAYGYTFGSGTRLTVV.

The J gene is TRBJ1-5, the V gene TRBV27; 7 bases align to TRBD1. The CDR3 consists of 14 residues. With V trimmed by 6 bases and J by 4 bases, 6 bases remained unmatched. The germline V gene has CDR1 MNHEY and CDR2 SMNVEV (reference sequence). The CDR3 DNA reads TGTGCCAGCAGCTTAGGGGGCGCGAATCAGCCCCAGCATTTT. Protein: CASSLGGANQPQHF.

The rearrangement uses TRBV5-1 and TRBJ2-3, with 8 bases that match TRBD2. The CDR3 is 15 residues long. Losses at the gene ends were 5 bases for V and 0 bases for J; bases not matched to a gene: 5. Germline CDR1 SGHRS, CDR2 YFSETQ. The CDR3 reads CASRSSGPSTDTQYF. DNA for the CDR3: TGCGCCAGCAGGTCTAGCGGGCCTAGCACAGATACGCAGTATTTT.

The chain is built from TRBV9 and TRBJ1-6; D remains unclear. Germline CDR1 is SGDLS and CDR2 is YYNGEE. CDR3 length equals 13 residues. V lost 4 bases and J lost 10, with 12 bases in between. The CDR3 sequence: CASSPAVVSPLHF. The CDR3 DNA is TGTGCCAGCAGCCCGGCGGTGGTCTCACCCCTCCACTTT.

This clone turned up a few times. Distinct nucleotide sequences in the sample also encode this CDR3. This rearrangement joins TRBV29-1 to TRBJ2-1; D ambiguous. With 3 bases removed from V and 4 bases from J, the gap between germline ends came to 4 bases. This CDR3 has 11 amino acids. Germline values: CDR1 SQVTM, CDR2 ANQGSEA. CDR3: CSVDRYNEQFF. DNA for the CDR3: TGCAGCGTTGACAGGTACAATGAGCAGTTCTTC.

The gene calls are TRBV7-9 and TRBJ2-3, with 9 nucleotides matching TRBD2. Germline loops: CDR1 SEHNR, CDR2 FQNEAQ (reference sequence). The CDR3 sequence is 16 residues long. Trimming removed 0 bases from V and 1 base from J; junction bases left unmatched: 2. As DNA, the CDR3 is TGTGCCAGCAGCTTAGCCTGGACTAGCGGCACAGATACGCAGTATTTT. Residues: CASSLAWTSGTDTQYF.

This clone was counted once. V and J are TRBV24-1 and TRBJ2-1, with D possibly matching TRBD2 (6 bases). V lost 6 bases and J lost 1, with 9 bases in between. CDR1 is KGHDR and CDR2 is SFDVKD in the germline V gene. The CDR3 extends over 14 amino acids. CDR3 in amino acids: CATSPGSSYNEQFF. The DNA for the CDR3 is TGTGCCACCAGTCCCGGGAGTTCCTACAATGAGCAGTTCTTC.

This chain uses TRBV11-2 with TRBJ2-3; possibly TRBD2 for D (6 bases). V gave up 10 bases and J gave up 0 bases, with 17 bases separating them. Per germline, CDR1 SGHAT and CDR2 FQNNGV. The CDR3 has 15 amino acids. CDR3 nucleotides: TGTGCCACGTCCCTCGGGGGAACTAGCACAGATACGCAGTATTTT. Its translation: CATSLGGTSTDTQYF.

The chain recombines TRBV18 with TRBJ1-4; the D is unclear. V dropped 2 bases and J dropped 7 bases, with 14 bases sitting between them. CDR3 size: 15 residues. Germline V gene sequence: CDR1 KGHSH, CDR2 LQKENI. The CDR3 DNA reads TGTGCCAGCTCACCAGCCCCAGCGGGTATTGAAAAACTGTTTTTT. It encodes CASSPAPAGIEKLFF.

The chain has TRBV5-1 and TRBJ2-7, with D maybe TRBD2 (5 bases). The V and J ends lost 4 bases and 0 bases respectively, with 8 bases between them. The CDR3 length is 13 residues. Germline V gene lookup returns CDR1 SGHRS and CDR2 YFSETQ. The CDR3 region has the DNA TGCGCCAGCAGCCCGGGGAGCTCCTACGAGCAGTACTTC. Its translation: CASSPGSSYEQYF.

The V call is TRBV18, the J call TRBJ2-5; D is uncertain. V lost 2 bases and J lost 4, with 5 bases in between. Per the germline V gene, CDR1 is KGHSH and CDR2 is LQKENI. The CDR3 is 12 residues long. The DNA for the CDR3 is TGTGCCAGCTCACCAATGGCAGAGACCCAGTACTTC. Its protein product is CASSPMAETQYF.